This T cell receptor (beta chain) was retrieved from a study of patients and donors after allogeneic stem cell transplantation. Germline CDR1 is SGHTA and CDR2 is FQGNSA. The CDR3 totals 13 residues. The V end lost 2 bases, the J end lost 6 bases, and 7 bases lay between the germline ends. TCRdb ran MiXCR on the RT-PCR reads and lists one entry per CDR3 protein. The sample has about a million distinct CDR3 sequences; 18% are singletons. This rearrangement joins TRBV7-2 to TRBJ1-4; no clear D gene. The sequence came from a human donor who was either an allogeneic HSCT recipient or a stem cell or donor lymphocyte infusion donor (not recorded which). It is not recorded whose cells these are; they may come from a transplant donor. Sequencing was done on a sample of blood, either unsorted or a sorted T cell fraction (not recorded which). CDR3 nucleotide sequence: TGTGCCAGCAGCTTATTACCCCATGAAAAACTGTTTTTT. It encodes CASSLLPHEKLFF.